These T cell receptor beta chains were read from a single sample in a study of T cell repertoires and HLA-DP antigens. Produced via immunoSEQ multiplex PCR; TCRdb's table is partial and in-frame only. The profile shows approximately 110,000 clones, approximately 92% of them singletons. These receptors have no identified antigens. Sequencing was performed on CD4+ T cells from PBMCs. These receptors originate from a woman in her late teens or twenties in good health and CMV-seronegative. Both conserved end residues are part of each CDR3. A D gene is named only where the DNA matches it firmly. Only part of the rows carry a size: once, few, many, or a class if the clone is expanded.

d_gene,j_gene,abundance,v_gene,CDR3aa,CDR3nt
-,TRBJ2-7,once,TRBV6-6,CASSYSPLVGEQYF,TGTGCCAGCAGTTACTCCCCCCTGGTGGGGGAGCAGTACTTC
-,TRBJ1-2,-,TRBV18,CASSPSLANYGYTF,TGTGCCAGCTCACCCAGTCTAGCTAACTATGGCTACACCTTC
-,TRBJ2-1,-,TRBV7-2,CASSFFSEQFF,TGTGCCAGCAGCTTTTTCAGTGAGCAGTTCTTC
TRBD1,TRBJ2-1,-,TRBV2,CASIKGTEAYNEQFF,TGTGCCAGCATCAAGGGGACAGAAGCCTACAATGAGCAGTTCTTC
TRBD2,TRBJ2-7,-,TRBV12-5,CASGLVDKREWNEQYF,TGTGCTAGTGGTTTGGTCGATAAGCGGGAGTGGAACGAGCAGTACTTC
-,TRBJ2-2,once,TRBV4-2,CASSQTGNTGELFF,TGTGCCAGCAGCCAAACAGGAAATACCGGGGAGCTGTTTTTT
-,TRBJ2-5,-,TRBV5-1,CASSHIAGIETQYF,TGCGCCAGCAGCCACATTGCGGGGATCGAGACCCAGTACTTC
-,TRBJ1-6,-,TRBV5-4,CASSFGWGGLSPLHF,TGTGCCAGCAGCTTCGGATGGGGGGGGCTTTCACCCCTCCACTTT
-,TRBJ2-2,once,TRBV19,CASRLEPGRYTGELFF,TGTGCCAGTAGGCTGGAGCCGGGACGATACACCGGGGAGCTGTTTTTT
TRBD1,TRBJ1-5,-,TRBV9,CASSAGQGQPQHF,TGTGCCAGCAGCGCGGGACAGGGACAGCCCCAGCATTTT
-,TRBJ1-1,-,TRBV5-6,CASSFGHTEAFF,TGTGCCAGCAGCTTCGGGCACACTGAAGCTTTCTTT
-,TRBJ1-2,-,TRBV28,CASSSTETYGYTF,TGTGCCAGCAGCTCGACAGAGACCTATGGCTACACCTTC
-,TRBJ1-1,-,TRBV18,CASSPIAGYRSRNTEAFF,TGTGCCAGCTCACCGATAGCAGGGTACCGATCCAGGAACACTGAAGCTTTCTTT
-,TRBJ1-1,-,TRBV29-1,CSVERSMNTEAFF,TGCAGCGTTGAGCGCAGTATGAACACTGAAGCTTTCTTT
-,TRBJ2-1,-,TRBV9,CASSRSPSSSYNEQFF,TGTGCCAGCAGCCGAAGCCCCTCCAGCTCCTACAATGAGCAGTTCTTC
-,TRBJ1-1,-,TRBV6-5,CASSRSQGRNTEAFF,TGTGCCAGCAGCCGCTCCCAGGGAAGGAACACTGAAGCTTTCTTT
TRBD2,TRBJ2-5,-,TRBV4-1,CASSQPGLGQTQYF,TGCGCCAGCAGCCAGCCGGGACTAGGTCAGACCCAGTACTTC
-,TRBJ1-4,-,TRBV7-9,CASSPEGFNEKLFF,TGTGCCAGCAGCCCTGAGGGCTTTAATGAAAAACTGTTTTTT
TRBD1,TRBJ1-2,-,TRBV5-1,CASSPYVDREAYGYTF,TGCGCCAGCAGCCCGTACGTGGACAGGGAAGCCTATGGCTACACCTTC
-,TRBJ2-2,-,TRBV5-1,CASSLTATTNTGELFF,TGCGCCAGCAGCTTGACCGCGACAACCAACACCGGGGAGCTGTTTTTT
-,TRBJ2-2,-,TRBV19,CASSDGGLETNTGELFF,TGTGCCAGTAGTGATGGAGGGCTCGAGACGAACACCGGGGAGCTGTTTTTT
-,TRBJ1-1,few,TRBV27,CASRVGRTNTEAFF,TGTGCCAGCAGAGTAGGACGTACGAACACTGAAGCTTTCTTT
TRBD1,TRBJ1-1,-,TRBV5-4,CASRDRGVFGGTEAFF,TGTGCCAGCCGGGACAGGGGAGTGTTTGGAGGCACTGAAGCTTTCTTT
-,TRBJ2-3,-,TRBV7-7,CASSSDSMGAQYF,TGTGCTAGCAGCTCCGATAGCATGGGGGCGCAGTATTTT
-,TRBJ1-1,few,TRBV6-1,CASSTTGRGTEAFF,TGTGCCAGCAGTACAACAGGGCGAGGTACTGAAGCTTTCTTT
TRBD1,TRBJ2-5,once,TRBV5-1,CASGTGGGQETQYF,TGCGCCAGCGGGACAGGGGGTGGACAAGAGACCCAGTACTTC
TRBD2,TRBJ2-7,-,TRBV7-2,CASSLVPAGADF,TGTGCCAGCAGCTTAGTACCTGCGGGAGCGGACTTC
-,TRBJ1-3,-,TRBV6-1,CASLLDGFSGNTIYF,TGTGCCAGCCTCTTAGACGGATTCTCTGGAAACACCATATATTTT
-,TRBJ1-2,-,TRBV11-2,CASSQRTVNYGYTF,TGTGCCAGCAGCCAACGGACGGTTAACTATGGCTACACCTTC
-,TRBJ2-7,-,TRBV4-1,CASSQDSGASYEQYF,TGCGCCAGCAGCCAAGATTCAGGGGCCTCCTACGAGCAGTACTTC
-,TRBJ2-3,many,TRBV30,CASSHDTQYF,TGTGCCTCCTCACATGACACGCAGTATTTT
TRBD1,TRBJ2-2,-,TRBV10-3,CAISDHRGNTGELFF,TGTGCCATCAGTGACCACAGGGGGAACACCGGGGAGCTGTTTTTT
TRBD1,TRBJ2-3,-,TRBV12-5,CATATGNTDTQYF,TGTGCTACCGCGACAGGGAACACAGATACGCAGTATTTT
-,TRBJ2-3,once,TRBV18,CATSKPGGTDTQYF,TGTGCCACCTCTAAGCCTGGGGGCACAGATACGCAGTATTTT
TRBD1,TRBJ1-5,-,TRBV5-6,CASSSSRQGYQPQHF,TGTGCCAGCAGCTCATCGAGACAGGGCTATCAGCCCCAGCATTTT
-,TRBJ2-3,-,TRBV19,CASSPASDTQYF,TGTGCCAGTAGCCCCGCGTCCGATACGCAGTATTTT
TRBD1,TRBJ1-3,-,TRBV18,CASSQQGAPGNTIYF,TGTGCCAGCTCGCAACAGGGGGCCCCTGGAAACACCATATATTTT
TRBD1,TRBJ1-1,-,TRBV29-1,CSGVYRGRGTEAFF,TGCAGCGGGGTCTACAGGGGGCGAGGGACTGAAGCTTTCTTT
-,TRBJ1-6,-,TRBV2,CASSQLYNSPLHF,TGTGCCAGCAGCCAGCTCTATAATTCACCCCTCCACTTT
TRBD1,TRBJ2-5,-,TRBV5-1,CASSMGDRDGGETQYF,TGCGCCAGCAGCATGGGGGACAGGGACGGAGGAGAGACCCAGTACTTC
TRBD1,TRBJ2-1,-,TRBV5-6,CASSSSGTGYNEQFF,TGTGCCAGCAGTTCCTCCGGGACAGGCTACAATGAGCAGTTCTTC
-,TRBJ1-1,-,TRBV7-8,CASSPRPGPMNTEAFF,TGTGCCAGCAGCCCCAGGCCAGGGCCCATGAACACTGAAGCTTTCTTT
TRBD1,TRBJ2-1,-,TRBV6-6,CASISNRGIEQFF,TGTGCCAGCATCAGCAACAGGGGCATTGAGCAGTTCTTC
TRBD1,TRBJ2-5,-,TRBV19,CASSSTGGGGTQYF,TGTGCCAGTAGTTCCACAGGGGGCGGCGGGACCCAGTACTTC
TRBD2,TRBJ2-7,-,TRBV27,CASSPRLADSEQYF,TGTGCCAGCAGTCCCCGACTAGCGGATAGCGAGCAGTACTTC
TRBD1,TRBJ1-2,-,TRBV29-1,CSAGDRNYGYTF,TGCAGCGCAGGGGACAGGAACTATGGCTACACCTTC
TRBD1,TRBJ1-1,-,TRBV6-5,CASSWGDRTGGLAFF,TGTGCCAGCAGTTGGGGAGATCGGACAGGGGGCTTGGCTTTCTTT
-,TRBJ2-3,-,TRBV4-1,CASSQDKVAIPHDTQYF,TGCGCCAGCAGCCAAGATAAGGTAGCTATCCCCCATGATACGCAGTATTTT
-,TRBJ1-1,-,TRBV28,CASSLSGSMNTEAFF,TGTGCCAGCAGTTTATCGGGATCCATGAACACTGAAGCTTTCTTT
TRBD2,TRBJ2-3,-,TRBV4-2,CASSQSSGGADTQYF,TGTGCCAGCAGCCAATCCAGCGGGGGTGCAGATACGCAGTATTTT
-,TRBJ2-3,-,TRBV5-1,CASSGSRVDTQYF,TGCGCCAGCAGCGGATCCAGGGTAGATACGCAGTATTTT
-,TRBJ2-5,-,TRBV5-1,CASSTGQWQYF,TGCGCCAGCAGCACCGGACAGTGGCAGTACTTC
TRBD1,TRBJ1-1,-,TRBV5-1,CASSAGQLPNTEAFF,TGCGCCAGCAGCGCGGGACAGCTCCCGAACACTGAAGCTTTCTTT
-,TRBJ2-1,-,TRBV5-1,CASSLGLAYNEQFF,TGCGCCAGCAGCTTGGGGCTAGCCTACAATGAGCAGTTCTTC
-,TRBJ2-1,-,TRBV4-2,CASSQDLRQYYNEQFF,TGTGCCAGCAGCCAAGATCTCCGGCAGTATTACAATGAGCAGTTCTTC
TRBD1,TRBJ1-1,-,TRBV5-6,CASSPTGGATEAFF,TGTGCCAGCAGCCCCACAGGGGGGGCCACTGAAGCTTTCTTT
-,TRBJ1-6,-,TRBV6-1,CASSEGGGGNSPLHF,TGTGCCAGCAGTGAAGGAGGAGGGGGTAATTCACCCCTCCACTTT
-,TRBJ2-5,-,TRBV11-2,CASSPRRGETQYF,TGTGCCAGCAGCCCCAGGAGAGGTGAGACCCAGTACTTC
TRBD2,TRBJ2-5,-,TRBV5-3,CARSTGLAGGPQETQYF,TGTGCCAGAAGCACCGGACTAGCGGGGGGGCCCCAAGAGACCCAGTACTTC